The 2 T cell receptor beta chains below come from one sample, sequenced in a study of blood T cell repertoires in COVID-19. Measured with immunoSEQ multiplex PCR; TCRdb has only the in-frame clones, and not every one. The data contain more than 100,000 clones, approximately 87% of them singletons. Sequences were obtained from peripheral blood. The receptors stem from a human donor in a cohort sampled during active or convalescent COVID-19.

The CDR3 bases are TGTGCCAGTAGTACTTTGGACAGGGAATCAACTAATGAAAAACTGTTTTTT. As protein: CASSTLDRESTNEKLFF. The gene calls are TRBV19 and TRBJ1-4; 8 bases line up with TRBD1. The CDR3 covers 17 residues. J was trimmed by 0 bases and V by 4 bases; bases with no gene match: 7. Germline CDR1 LNHDA, CDR2 SQIVND (reference sequence).

V and J are TRBV19 and TRBJ1-5; TRBD1 aligns across 8 bases. CDR3 length: 15 residues. Germline V gene sequence: CDR1 LNHDA, CDR2 SQIVND (reference sequence). Trimming cost V 8 bases and J 1 base; bases outside gene matches: 7. CDR3 bases: TGTGCCAGTCGGATGAACAGGGGGAGCAATCAGCCCCAGCATTTT. This translates into CASRMNRGSNQPQHF. Full variable domain (rest looked up from reference TRBV19 and TRBJ1-5): DGGITQSPKYLFRKEGQNVTLSCEQNLNHDAMYWYRQDPGQGLRLIYYSQIVNDFQKGDIAEGYSVSREKKESFPLTVTSAQKNPTAFYLCASRMNRGSNQPQHFGDGTRLSIL.